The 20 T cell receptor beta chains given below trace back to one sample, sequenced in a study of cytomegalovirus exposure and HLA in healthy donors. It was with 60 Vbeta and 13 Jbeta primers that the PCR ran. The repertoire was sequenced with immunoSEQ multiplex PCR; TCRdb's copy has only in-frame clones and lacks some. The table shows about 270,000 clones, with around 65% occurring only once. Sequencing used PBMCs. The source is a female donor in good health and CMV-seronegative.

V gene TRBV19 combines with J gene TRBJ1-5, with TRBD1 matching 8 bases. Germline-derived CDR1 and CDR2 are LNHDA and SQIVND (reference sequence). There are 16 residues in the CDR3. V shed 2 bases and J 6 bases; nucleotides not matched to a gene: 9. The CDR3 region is CASSIWTGPIGQPQHF. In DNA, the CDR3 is TGTGCCAGTAGTATATGGACAGGGCCCATTGGTCAGCCCCAGCATTTT.

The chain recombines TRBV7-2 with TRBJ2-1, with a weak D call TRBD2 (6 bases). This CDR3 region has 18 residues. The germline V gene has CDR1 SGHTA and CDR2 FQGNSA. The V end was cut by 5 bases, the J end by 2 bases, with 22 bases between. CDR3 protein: CASSAPLVRPGAYNEQFF. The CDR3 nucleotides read TGTGCCAGCAGCGCTCCACTAGTACGCCCGGGGGCCTACAATGAGCAGTTCTTC.

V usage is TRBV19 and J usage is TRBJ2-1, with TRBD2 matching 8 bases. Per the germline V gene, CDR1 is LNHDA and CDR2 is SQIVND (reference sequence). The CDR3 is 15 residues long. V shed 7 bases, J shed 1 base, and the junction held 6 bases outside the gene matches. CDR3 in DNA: TGTGCCAGTACCGTCACTAGCGGATCCTACAATGAGCAGTTCTTC. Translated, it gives CASTVTSGSYNEQFF. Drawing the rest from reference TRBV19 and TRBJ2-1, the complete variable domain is DGGITQSPKYLFRKEGQNVTLSCEQNLNHDAMYWYRQDPGQGLRLIYYSQIVNDFQKGDIAEGYSVSREKKESFPLTVTSAQKNPTAFYLCASTVTSGSYNEQFFGPGTRLTVL.

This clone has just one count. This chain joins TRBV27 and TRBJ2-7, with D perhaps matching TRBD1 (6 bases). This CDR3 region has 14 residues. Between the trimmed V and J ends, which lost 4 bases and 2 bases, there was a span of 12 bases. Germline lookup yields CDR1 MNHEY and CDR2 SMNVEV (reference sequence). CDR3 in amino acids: CASSSQDRTYEQYF. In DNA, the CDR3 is TGTGCCAGCAGTTCTCAGGACAGAACCTACGAGCAGTACTTC.

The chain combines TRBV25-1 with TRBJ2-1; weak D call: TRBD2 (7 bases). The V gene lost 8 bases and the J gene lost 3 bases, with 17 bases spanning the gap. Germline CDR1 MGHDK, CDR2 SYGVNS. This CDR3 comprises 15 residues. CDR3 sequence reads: CASEPTGRVYNEQFF. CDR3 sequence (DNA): TGTGCCAGCGAGCCCACAGGGAGGGTCTACAATGAGCAGTTCTTC.

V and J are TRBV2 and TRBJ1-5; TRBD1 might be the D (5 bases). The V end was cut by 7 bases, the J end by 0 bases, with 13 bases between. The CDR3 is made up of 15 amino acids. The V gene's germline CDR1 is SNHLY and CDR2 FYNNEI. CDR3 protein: CASKSGDSSNQPQHF. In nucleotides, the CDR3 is TGTGCCAGCAAAAGTGGAGACAGTAGCAATCAGCCCCAGCATTTT.

CDR3 DNA sequence: TGCGCCAGCAGCTCCACTTTATTCTATGGCTACACCTTC. Translation gives CASSSTLFYGYTF. V and J are TRBV5-1 and TRBJ1-2, with unresolved D. Germline V gene lookup returns CDR1 SGHRS and CDR2 YFSETQ. With 3 bases removed from V and 4 bases from J, the gap between germline ends came to 10 bases. There are 13 residues in the CDR3.

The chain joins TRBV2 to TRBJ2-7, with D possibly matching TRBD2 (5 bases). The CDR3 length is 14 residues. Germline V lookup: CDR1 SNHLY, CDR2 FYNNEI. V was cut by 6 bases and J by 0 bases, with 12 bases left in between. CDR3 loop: CASSLRESSYEQYF. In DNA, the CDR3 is TGTGCCAGCAGCCTTAGGGAGAGCTCCTACGAGCAGTACTTC.

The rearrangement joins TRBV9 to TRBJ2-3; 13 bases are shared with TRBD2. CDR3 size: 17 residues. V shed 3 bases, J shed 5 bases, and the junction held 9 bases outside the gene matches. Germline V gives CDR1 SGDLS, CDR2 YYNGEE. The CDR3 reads CASSGISRTSGRDTQYF. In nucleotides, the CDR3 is TGTGCCAGCAGCGGAATATCCAGGACTAGCGGGAGAGATACGCAGTATTTT.

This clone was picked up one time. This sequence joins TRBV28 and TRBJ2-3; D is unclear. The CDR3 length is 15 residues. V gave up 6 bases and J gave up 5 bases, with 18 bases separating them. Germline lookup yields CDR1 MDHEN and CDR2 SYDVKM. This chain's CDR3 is CASRYAVVAKDTQYF. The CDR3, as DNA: TGTGCCAGCAGATATGCGGTGGTAGCTAAAGATACGCAGTATTTT.

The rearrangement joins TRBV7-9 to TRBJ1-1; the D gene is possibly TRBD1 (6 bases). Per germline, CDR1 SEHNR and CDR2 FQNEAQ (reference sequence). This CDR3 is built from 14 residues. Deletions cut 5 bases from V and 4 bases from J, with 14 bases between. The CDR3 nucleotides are TGTGCCAGCAGCCGCTTGGGGGCGGGCACTGAAGCTTTCTTT. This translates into CASSRLGAGTEAFF.

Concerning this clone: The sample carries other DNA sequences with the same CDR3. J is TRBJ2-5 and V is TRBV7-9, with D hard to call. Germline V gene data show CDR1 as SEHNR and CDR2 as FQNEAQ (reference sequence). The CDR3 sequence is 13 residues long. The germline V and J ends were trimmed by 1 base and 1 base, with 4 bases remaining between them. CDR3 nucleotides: TGTGCCAGCAGCTTAGACAGCCAAGAGACCCAGTACTTC. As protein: CASSLDSQETQYF.

The CDR3 bases are TGCGCCAGCAGCATGTCTAGCGGAACCTACAATGAGCAGTTCTTC. Translated, it gives CASSMSSGTYNEQFF. The V call is TRBV5-1, the J call TRBJ2-1; 7 bases are a match to TRBD2. CDR1 is SGHRS and CDR2 is YFSETQ in the germline V gene. The J segment lost 2 bases and the V segment lost 4 bases, leaving 6 bases of the junction unmatched. The CDR3 spans 15 residues. Combining the CDR3 with reference TRBV5-1 and TRBJ2-1 gives the whole variable domain KAGVTQTPRYLIKTRGQQVTLSCSPISGHRSVSWYQQTPGQGLQFLFEYFSETQRNKGNFPGRFSGRQFSNSRSEMNVSTLELGDSALYLCASSMSSGTYNEQFFGPGTRLTVL.

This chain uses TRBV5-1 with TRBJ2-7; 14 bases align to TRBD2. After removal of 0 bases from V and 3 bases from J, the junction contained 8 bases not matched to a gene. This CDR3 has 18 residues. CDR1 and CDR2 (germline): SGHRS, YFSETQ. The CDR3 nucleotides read TGCGCCAGCAGCTTGGGTTATGGGGGGACTAGCGGGAGCTACGAGCAGTACTTC. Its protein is CASSLGYGGTSGSYEQYF.

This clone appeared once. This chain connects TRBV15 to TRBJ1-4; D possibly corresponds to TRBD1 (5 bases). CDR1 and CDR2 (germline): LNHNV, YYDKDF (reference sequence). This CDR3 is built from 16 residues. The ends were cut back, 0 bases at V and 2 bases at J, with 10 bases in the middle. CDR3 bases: TGTGCCACCAGCAGAGATCAGGGATGGACTAATGAAAAACTGTTTTTT. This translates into CATSRDQGWTNEKLFF.

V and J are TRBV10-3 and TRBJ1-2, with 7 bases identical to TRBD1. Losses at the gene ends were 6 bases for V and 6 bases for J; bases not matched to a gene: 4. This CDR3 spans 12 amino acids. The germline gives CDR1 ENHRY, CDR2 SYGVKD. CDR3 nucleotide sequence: TGTGCCATCAGCCGAACAGGGGATGGCTACACCTTC. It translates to CAISRTGDGYTF.

CDR3 amino acids: CASRPGQGSEKLFF. The CDR3 nucleotides are TGTGCCAGCCGACCGGGACAGGGAAGTGAAAAACTGTTTTTT. The V call is TRBV18, the J call TRBJ1-4; 9 bases align to TRBD1. The CDR3 runs to 14 residues. Germline assignment: CDR1 KGHSH and CDR2 LQKENI. Losses at the gene ends were 8 bases for V and 7 bases for J; bases not matched to a gene: 8.

This chain's CDR3 is CASSPAGVLAKNIQYF. The CDR3 DNA reads as TGTGCCAGCAGCCCAGCGGGAGTACTCGCCAAAAACATTCAGTACTTC. The chain uses TRBV5-4 and TRBJ2-4, with TRBD2 matching 8 bases. Germline CDR1 is SGHNT and CDR2 is YYREEE (reference sequence). This CDR3 has 16 amino acids. V lost 4 bases and J lost 1; bases outside the gene matches: 7.

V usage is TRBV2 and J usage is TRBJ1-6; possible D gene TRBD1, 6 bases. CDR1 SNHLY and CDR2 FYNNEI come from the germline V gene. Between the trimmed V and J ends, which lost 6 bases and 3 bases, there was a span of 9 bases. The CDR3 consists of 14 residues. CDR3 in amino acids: CASRQGIYNSPLHF. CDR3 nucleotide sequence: TGTGCCAGCAGGCAGGGGATCTATAATTCACCCCTCCACTTT.

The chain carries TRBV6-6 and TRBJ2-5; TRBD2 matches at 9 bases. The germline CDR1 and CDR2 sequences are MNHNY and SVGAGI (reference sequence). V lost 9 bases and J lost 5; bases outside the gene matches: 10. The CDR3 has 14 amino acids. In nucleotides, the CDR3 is TGTGCCAGTTTGGGACTAGCCGGGGGGGAGACCCAGTACTTC. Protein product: CASLGLAGGETQYF.